This T cell receptor beta chain comes out of a study of T cell changes during pregnancy in multiple sclerosis. The CDR3 runs to 19 residues. The V gene's germline CDR1 is LGHNT and CDR2 FRNRAP. The ends lost 3 bases at V and 0 bases at J; junction bases unmatched: 13. Sequenced by immunoSEQ multiplex PCR; TCRdb stores in-frame clones only, minus some. The sample yields more than 40,000 clones, about 91% seen once. The rearrangement joins TRBV12-5 to TRBJ1-4, with TRBD1 matching 7 bases. The receptor's source is a female donor with multiple sclerosis, enrolled in a pregnancy study. Sample: CD8+ T cells from peripheral blood mononuclear cells, taken after pregnancy. The chain's CDR3 is CASGLILRGQNATNEKLFF. CDR3 DNA: TGTGCTAGTGGTTTAATCTTGAGGGGGCAAAACGCAACTAATGAAAAACTGTTTTTT.